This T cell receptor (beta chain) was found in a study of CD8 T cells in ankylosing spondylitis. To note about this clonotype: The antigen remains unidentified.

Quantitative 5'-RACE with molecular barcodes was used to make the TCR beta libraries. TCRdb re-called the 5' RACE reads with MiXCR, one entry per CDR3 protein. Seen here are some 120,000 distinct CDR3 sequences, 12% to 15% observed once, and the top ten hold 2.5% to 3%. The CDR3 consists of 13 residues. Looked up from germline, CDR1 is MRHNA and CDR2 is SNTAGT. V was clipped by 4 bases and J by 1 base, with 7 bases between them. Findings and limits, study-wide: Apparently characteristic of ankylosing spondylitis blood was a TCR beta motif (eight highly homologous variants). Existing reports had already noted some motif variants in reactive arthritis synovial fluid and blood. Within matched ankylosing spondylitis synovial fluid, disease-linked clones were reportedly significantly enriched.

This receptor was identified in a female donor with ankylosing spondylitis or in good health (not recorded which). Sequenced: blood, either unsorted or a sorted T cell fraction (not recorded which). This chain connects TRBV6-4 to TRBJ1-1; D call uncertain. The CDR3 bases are TGTGCCAGCAGTGTAGAAGGGAACACTGAAGCTTTCTTT. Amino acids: CASSVEGNTEAFF.